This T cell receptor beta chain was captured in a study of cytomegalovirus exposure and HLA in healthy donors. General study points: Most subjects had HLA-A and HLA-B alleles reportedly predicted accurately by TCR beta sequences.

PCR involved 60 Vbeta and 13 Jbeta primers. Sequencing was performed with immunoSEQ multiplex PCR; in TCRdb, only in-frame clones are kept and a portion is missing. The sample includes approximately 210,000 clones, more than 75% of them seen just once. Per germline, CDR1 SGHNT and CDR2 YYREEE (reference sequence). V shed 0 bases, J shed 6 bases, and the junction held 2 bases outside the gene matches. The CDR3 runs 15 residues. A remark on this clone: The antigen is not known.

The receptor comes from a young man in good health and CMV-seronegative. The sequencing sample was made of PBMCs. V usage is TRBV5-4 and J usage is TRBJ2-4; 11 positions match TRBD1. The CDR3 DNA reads TGTGCCAGCAGCTTGGACGGGACAGGGGGAAACATTCAGTACTTC. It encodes CASSLDGTGGNIQYF.